These 17 T cell receptor beta chains originate from one sample sequenced in a study of CD8 T cells in ankylosing spondylitis. TCRdb re-derived calls from the 5' RACE reads in MiXCR, one entry per CDR3 protein. The table has about 240,000 distinct CDR3 sequences, around 10% seen once. Sequencing used blood, either unsorted or a sorted T cell fraction (not recorded which). These receptors all stem from a male donor with ankylosing spondylitis or in good health (not recorded which).

This clonotype was detected many times. The chain links TRBV4-2 to TRBJ2-7; 15 bases are a match to TRBD2. The CDR3 covers 15 residues. Trimming at V came to 4 bases and at J to 7 bases, leaving 5 bases not matched to a gene. Germline V lookup: CDR1 LGHNA, CDR2 YNFKEQ. The CDR3 DNA is TGTGCCAGCAGCCCAGGACTAGCGGGAGGGTTGGAGCAGTACTTC. This encodes CASSPGLAGGLEQYF.

This clonotype was detected ten times or more. The rearrangement links TRBV3-1 to TRBJ2-5; 7 nucleotides agree with TRBD1. Germline lookup yields CDR1 LGHDT and CDR2 YNNKEL (reference sequence). There are 17 residues in the CDR3. With V trimmed by 3 bases and J by 10 bases, 20 bases remained unmatched. CDR3 region: CASSHEDGMRQGGHQYF. The CDR3 region has the DNA TGTGCCAGCAGCCATGAGGATGGGATGAGACAAGGGGGCCACCAGTACTTC.

This clonotype was recorded many times. The V call is TRBV27, the J call TRBJ2-2, with D possibly matching TRBD1 (5 bases). V was shortened by 3 bases and J by 0 bases, with 8 bases between the two germline ends. Germline CDR1 MNHEY, CDR2 SMNVEV (reference sequence). The CDR3 is 15 amino acids. CDR3 in amino acids: CASSFSTANTGELFF. The DNA of the CDR3 is TGTGCCAGCAGTTTCTCGACAGCGAACACCGGGGAGCTGTTTTTT.

This clonotype was detected only a few times. The chain employs TRBV5-6 and TRBJ1-2, with D perhaps TRBD1 (5 bases). The CDR3 is made up of 14 amino acids. CDR1 and CDR2 from the germline V gene are SGHDT and YYEEEE. V dropped 2 bases and J dropped 4 bases, with 12 bases sitting between them. The chain's CDR3 is CASSFLGESYGYTF. The CDR3 DNA sequence: TGTGCCAGCAGCTTTTTGGGGGAGAGCTATGGCTACACCTTC. The entire variable domain, with the rest obtained from reference TRBV5-6 and TRBJ1-2, is as follows: DAGVTQSPTHLIKTRGQQVTLRCSPKSGHDTVSWYQQALGQGPQFIFQYYEEEERQRGNFPDRFSGHQFPNYSSELNVNALLLGDSALYLCASSFLGESYGYTFGSGTRLTVV.

The chain joins TRBV7-2 to TRBJ1-4; D unclear. Trimming left V 2 bases short and J 6 bases short, with 4 bases between. The CDR3 totals 12 residues. CDR1 and CDR2 (germline): SGHTA, FQGNSA. The CDR3 loop reads CASSLQDEKLFF. In DNA, the CDR3 is TGTGCCAGCAGCTTACAGGATGAAAAACTGTTTTTT.

Only a few counts were recorded for this clonotype. The chain couples TRBV7-7 to TRBJ2-2; 11 nucleotides agree with TRBD2. From germline, CDR1 is SSHAT and CDR2 FNYEAQ (reference sequence). The CDR3 is 16 residues long. Germline trimming cut 5 bases from V and 1 base from J; bases unmatched to any gene: 3. DNA for the CDR3: TGTGCCAGCAGCGCGGGGACTAGCGGGAACACCGGGGAGCTGTTTTTT. This sequence encodes CASSAGTSGNTGELFF.

This clonotype was recorded many times. The rearrangement links TRBV5-5 to TRBJ2-1, with D hard to call. The CDR3 runs 16 residues. V lost 2 bases and J 4 bases, leaving 16 bases between the germline ends. The germline CDR1 and CDR2 sequences are SGHKS and YYEKEE (reference sequence). CDR3 in amino acids: CASSLTHSDLYNEQFF. The DNA of the CDR3 is TGTGCCAGCAGCTTAACCCACAGCGACCTATACAATGAGCAGTTCTTC.

This clonotype has ten or more counts. This chain links TRBV5-1 with TRBJ2-7, with D perhaps matching TRBD1 (6 bases). Germline CDR1 and CDR2: SGHRS and YFSETQ. V lost 4 bases, J lost 5 bases, and 16 bases lay in between. This CDR3 spans 14 amino acids. DNA for the CDR3: TGCGCCAGCAGCCTCCTTCAGGGGACGGACGAGCAGTACTTC. It is translated as CASSLLQGTDEQYF.

The chain has TRBV10-3 and TRBJ2-3, with 9 bases identical to TRBD2. With V trimmed by 5 bases and J by 0 bases, 12 bases remained unmatched. The germline V gene has CDR1 ENHRY and CDR2 SYGVKD. The CDR3 extends over 18 amino acids. CDR3 protein: CAISTPRAGGRSTDTQYF. CDR3 nucleotides: TGTGCCATCAGTACCCCGCGAGCGGGGGGCCGAAGCACAGATACGCAGTATTTT.

The V and J genes are TRBV3-1 and TRBJ1-6; possible D gene TRBD1, 6 bases. Trimming stripped 11 bases from V and 0 bases from J, with 29 bases between. This CDR3 region has 20 residues. Germline V gene data show CDR1 as LGHDT and CDR2 as YNNKEL (reference sequence). The CDR3 sequence is CACSERKDRIKSSYNSPLHF. The DNA of the CDR3 is TGTGCCTGCTCCGAACGAAAGGACAGAATTAAGAGCTCCTATAATTCACCCCTCCACTTT. The whole variable domain, remainder taken from reference TRBV3-1 and TRBJ1-6, is DTAVSQTPKYLVTQMGNDKSIKCEQNLGHDTMYWYKQDSKKFLKIMFSYNNKELIINETVPNRFSPKSPDKAHLNLHINSLELGDSAVYFCACSERKDRIKSSYNSPLHFGNGTRLTVT.

This chain links TRBV29-1 with TRBJ2-1; D gene uncertain. Trimming cost V 2 bases and J 7 bases, with 12 bases left between them. The CDR3 spans 13 residues. In germline, CDR1 is SQVTM, CDR2 ANQGSEA. The CDR3 sequence: CSVELSALNEQFF. The CDR3 coding sequence is TGCAGCGTTGAACTCTCGGCGCTGAATGAGCAGTTCTTC.

The rearrangement links TRBV14 to TRBJ2-7; D is ambiguous. Per germline, CDR1 SGHDN and CDR2 FVKESK. V dropped 4 bases and J dropped 3 bases, with 7 bases sitting between them. This CDR3 spans 12 amino acids. DNA of the CDR3: TGTGCCAGCAGCCGATACCACTACGAGCAGTACTTC. It translates to CASSRYHYEQYF.

This clonotype was detected ten times or more. The V and J genes are TRBV5-1 and TRBJ2-5; 11 nucleotides line up with TRBD2. The V gene's germline CDR1 is SGHRS and CDR2 YFSETQ. The CDR3 spans 14 residues. J gave up 3 bases and V 3 bases, and 1 base lay outside the gene matches. The CDR3 coding sequence is TGCGCCAGCAGCTGGGGACTAGCGGAAGAGACCCAGTACTTC. This gives the protein CASSWGLAEETQYF.

This clonotype was seen ten or more times. The chain uses TRBV10-3 and TRBJ2-3, with TRBD2 as a possible D gene (6 bases). V shed 2 bases and J shed 4 bases, with 7 bases lying between them. The CDR3 consists of 13 residues. CDR1 and CDR2 from the germline V gene are ENHRY and SYGVKD. The CDR3 sequence: CAISEVAADTQYF. The CDR3 DNA reads TGTGCCATCAGTGAGGTAGCGGCAGATACGCAGTATTTT.

This clonotype was seen ten or more times. This rearrangement joins TRBV28 to TRBJ2-7; D unresolved. The germline CDR1 and CDR2 sequences are MDHEN and SYDVKM. V was shortened by 4 bases and J by 9 bases, with 10 bases between the two germline ends. The CDR3 sequence is 11 residues long. CDR3 sequence (DNA): TGTGCCAGCAGTTCTGCCGCTGGGCAGTACTTC. Protein sequence: CASSSAAGQYF.

Only a few counts were recorded for this clonotype. The chain couples TRBV2 to TRBJ2-5, with unresolved D. The CDR3 is made up of 12 amino acids. V lost 3 bases and J 4 bases, leaving 6 bases between the germline ends. Germline V gene lookup returns CDR1 SNHLY and CDR2 FYNNEI. The CDR3, as DNA: TGTGCCAGCAGTGAGGCCCTAGAGACCCAGTACTTC. Its protein is CASSEALETQYF.

Ten or more counts support this clonotype. J is TRBJ1-4 and V is TRBV7-2; D is perhaps TRBD1 (5 bases). The CDR3 totals 14 residues. Between the trimmed V and J ends, which lost 2 bases and 5 bases, there was a span of 9 bases. CDR1 and CDR2 from the germline V gene are SGHTA and FQGNSA. The CDR3 loop is CASSLTGPNEKLFF. The CDR3 DNA follows: TGTGCCAGCAGCTTAACAGGCCCGAATGAAAAACTGTTTTTT.